The T cell receptor (beta chain) described here comes from a study of OX40 agonist ivuxolimab in advanced cancers. Study-wide context: Cohort: 65% to 90% men, mean age approximately 64, aged about 23 to 80. Findings of the study overall: The mean number of expanded clones was higher in CD8+ T cells than in CD4+.

As regards this clone: Its matching antigen is unknown.

CDR1 LNHDA and CDR2 SQIVND come from the germline V gene (reference sequence). The CDR3 runs 15 residues. V dropped 6 bases and J dropped 4; count of bases not matched to a gene: 7. Method: immunoSEQ multiplex PCR; TCRdb's copy keeps in-frame clones and lacks some. This table holds 50,000 or so clones, less than 90% found once. J is TRBJ1-5 and V is TRBV19, with 9 bases matching TRBD1. This sequence was found in an adult with an advanced solid tumor such as melanoma, head and neck, liver or kidney cancer. Here the sequenced sample was CD4+ or CD8+ T cells sorted from blood, taken in a trial of the OX40 agonist ivuxolimab. The CDR3 region has the DNA TGTGCCAGTAGAACCCCGGGACAGGGTAATCAGCCCCAGCATTTT. It specifies CASRTPGQGNQPQHF.